This TCR beta chain is from a study of blood T cell repertoires in COVID-19. Overall study: T cells, B-cell-depleted T cells, or PBMCs provided the cDNA or gDNA that served as material.

Clones were sequenced by immunoSEQ multiplex PCR, and TCRdb holds only the in-frame ones, with some missing. The repertoire holds around 140,000 clones, with 85% to 90% as singletons. Germline V gene data show CDR1 as SGHNT and CDR2 as YYREEE (reference sequence). The V end lost 4 bases, the J end lost 5 bases, and 18 bases lay between the germline ends. The CDR3 has 15 amino acids. This receptor was taken from an older man with active COVID-19. The V gene is TRBV5-4, the J gene TRBJ1-1; weak D call: TRBD1 (5 bases). The specimen was peripheral blood. Here the CDR3 reads CASSLAGTPGTEAFF. The CDR3, as DNA: TGTGCCAGCAGCCTGGCCGGGACTCCCGGTACTGAAGCTTTCTTT.